This T cell receptor beta chain was captured by sequencing in a study of shared clonotypes between healthy human individuals. General study findings and limits: Only blood was sampled; tissue repertoires likely differ.

This clone was seen a single time. What it binds is not known. Profiled with immunoSEQ multiplex PCR; TCRdb holds only in-frame clones, not every one. This table holds about 1.5 million clones, approximately 98% found once. Sequencing was done on a sample of naive CD4+ T cells sorted from blood. As to subset: CD45RA+ positively selected. This TCR was sampled from a man aged 25 to 40 in good health.

The CDR3 DNA sequence: TGTGCCAGCAGTTCCCTAGCGGGAGGGGGCGAGCAGTACTTC. Protein product: CASSSLAGGGEQYF. The gene calls are TRBV28 and TRBJ2-7; 12 nucleotides agree with TRBD2. V shed 4 bases, J shed 6 bases, and the junction held 4 bases outside the gene matches. This CDR3 region has 14 residues. Germline-derived CDR1 and CDR2 are MDHEN and SYDVKM.